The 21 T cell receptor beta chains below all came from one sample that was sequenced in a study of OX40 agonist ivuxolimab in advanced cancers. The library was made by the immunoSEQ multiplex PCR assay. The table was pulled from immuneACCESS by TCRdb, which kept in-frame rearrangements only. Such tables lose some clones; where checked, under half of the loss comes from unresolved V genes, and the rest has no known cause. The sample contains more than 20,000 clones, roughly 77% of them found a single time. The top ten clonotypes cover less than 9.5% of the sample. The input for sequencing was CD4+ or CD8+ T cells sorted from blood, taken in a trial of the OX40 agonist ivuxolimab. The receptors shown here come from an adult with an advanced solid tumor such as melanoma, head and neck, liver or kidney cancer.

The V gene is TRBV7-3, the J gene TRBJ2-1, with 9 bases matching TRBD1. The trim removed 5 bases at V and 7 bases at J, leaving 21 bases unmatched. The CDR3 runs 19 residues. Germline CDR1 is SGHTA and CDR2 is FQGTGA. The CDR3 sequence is CASSPLTGGPGVRANEQFF. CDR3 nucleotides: TGTGCCAGCAGCCCCCTAACAGGGGGCCCTGGTGTAAGGGCGAATGAGCAGTTCTTC.

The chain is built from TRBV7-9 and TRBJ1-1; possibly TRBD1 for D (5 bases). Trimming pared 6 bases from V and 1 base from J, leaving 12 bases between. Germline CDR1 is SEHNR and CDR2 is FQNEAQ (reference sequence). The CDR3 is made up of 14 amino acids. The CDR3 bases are TGTGCCAGCAGTTCGGGCAGGGCGAACACTGAAGCTTTCTTT. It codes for CASSSGRANTEAFF.

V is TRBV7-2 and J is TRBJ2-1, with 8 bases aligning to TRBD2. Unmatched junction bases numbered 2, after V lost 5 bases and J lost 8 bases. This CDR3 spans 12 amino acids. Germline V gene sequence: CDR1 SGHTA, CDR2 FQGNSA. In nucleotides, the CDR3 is TGTGCCAGCAGCCGGACTAGCTATGAGCAGTTCTTC. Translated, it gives CASSRTSYEQFF.

CDR3 sequence reads: CASSTSDTYTEAFF. Written as DNA, the CDR3 is TGTGCCAGTAGTACGTCGGACACTTACACTGAAGCTTTCTTT. The rearrangement uses TRBV19 and TRBJ1-1; maybe TRBD1 (5 bases). The CDR3 loop spans 14 amino acids. The germline gives CDR1 LNHDA, CDR2 SQIVND (reference sequence). V lost 4 bases, J lost 3 bases, and 12 bases lay in between.

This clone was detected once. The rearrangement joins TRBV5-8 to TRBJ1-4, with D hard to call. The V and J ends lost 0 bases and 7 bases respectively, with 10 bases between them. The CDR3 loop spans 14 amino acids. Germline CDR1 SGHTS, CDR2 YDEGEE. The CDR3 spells CASSLAERSEKLFF. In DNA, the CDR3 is TGTGCCAGCAGCTTGGCCGAAAGATCTGAAAAACTGTTTTTT.

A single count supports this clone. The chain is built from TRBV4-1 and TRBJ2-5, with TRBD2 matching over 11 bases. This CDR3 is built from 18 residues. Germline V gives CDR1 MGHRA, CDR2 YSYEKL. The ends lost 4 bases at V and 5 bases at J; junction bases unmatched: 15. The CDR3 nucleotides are TGCGCCAGCAGCCCCCGCCCAATAGCGGGGGGGCAGCTGGAGACCCAGTACTTC. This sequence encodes CASSPRPIAGGQLETQYF.

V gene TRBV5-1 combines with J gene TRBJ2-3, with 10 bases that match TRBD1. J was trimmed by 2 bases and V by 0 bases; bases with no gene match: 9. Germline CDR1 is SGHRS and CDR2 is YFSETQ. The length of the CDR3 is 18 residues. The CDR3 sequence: CASSLANRGQGNTDTQYF. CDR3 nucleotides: TGCGCCAGCAGCTTGGCCAATAGGGGACAGGGGAACACAGATACGCAGTATTTT.

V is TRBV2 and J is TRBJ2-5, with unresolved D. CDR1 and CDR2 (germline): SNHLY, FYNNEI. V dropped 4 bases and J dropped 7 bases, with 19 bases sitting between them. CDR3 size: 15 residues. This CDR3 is CASSVTTLTPGTQYF. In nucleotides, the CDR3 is TGTGCCAGCAGTGTTACTACCCTTACCCCCGGGACCCAGTACTTC.

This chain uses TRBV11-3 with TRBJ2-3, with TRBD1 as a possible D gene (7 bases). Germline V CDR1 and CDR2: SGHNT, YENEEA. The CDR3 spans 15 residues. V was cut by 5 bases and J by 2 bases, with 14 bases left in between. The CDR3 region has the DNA TGTGCCAGCAGCGCTCGACAGGGACTCACAGATACGCAGTATTTT. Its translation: CASSARQGLTDTQYF.

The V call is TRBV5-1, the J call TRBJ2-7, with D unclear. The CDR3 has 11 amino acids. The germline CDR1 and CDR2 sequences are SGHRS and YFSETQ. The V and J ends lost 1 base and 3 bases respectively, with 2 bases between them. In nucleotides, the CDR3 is TGCGCCAGCAGCTTGTACTACGAGCAGTACTTC. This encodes CASSLYYEQYF.

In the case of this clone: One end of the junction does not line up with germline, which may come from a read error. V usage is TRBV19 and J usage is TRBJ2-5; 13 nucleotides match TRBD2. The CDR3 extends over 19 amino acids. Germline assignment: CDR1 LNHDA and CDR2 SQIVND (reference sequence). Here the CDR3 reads CASSVDWTSGGPTQETQYF. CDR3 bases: TGTGCCAGTAGTGTAGATTGGACTAGCGGGGGCCCTACCCAAGAGACCCAGTACTTC.

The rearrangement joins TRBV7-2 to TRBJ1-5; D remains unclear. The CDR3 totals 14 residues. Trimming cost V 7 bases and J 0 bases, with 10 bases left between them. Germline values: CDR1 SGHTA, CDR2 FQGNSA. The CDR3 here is CASTLLFSNQPQHF. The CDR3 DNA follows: TGTGCCAGCACCCTTCTCTTTAGCAATCAGCCCCAGCATTTT.

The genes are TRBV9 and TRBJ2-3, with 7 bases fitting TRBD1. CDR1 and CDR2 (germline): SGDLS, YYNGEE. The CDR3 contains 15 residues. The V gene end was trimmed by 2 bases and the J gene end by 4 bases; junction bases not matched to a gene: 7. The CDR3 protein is CASSVRGLPADTQYF. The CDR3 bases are TGTGCCAGCAGCGTCAGGGGGTTACCCGCAGATACGCAGTATTTT.

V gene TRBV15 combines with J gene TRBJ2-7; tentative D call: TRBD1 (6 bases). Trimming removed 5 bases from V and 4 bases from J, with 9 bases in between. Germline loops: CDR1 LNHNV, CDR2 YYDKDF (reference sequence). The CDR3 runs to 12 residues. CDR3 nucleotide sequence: TGTGCCACCAGCGTCCAGGGGTACGAGCAGTACTTC. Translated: CATSVQGYEQYF. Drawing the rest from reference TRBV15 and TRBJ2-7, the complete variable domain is DAMVIQNPRYQVTQFGKPVTLSCSQTLNHNVMYWYQQKSSQAPKLLFHYYDKDFNNEADTPDNFQSRRPNTSFCFLDIRSPGLGDTAMYLCATSVQGYEQYFGPGTRLTVT.

CDR3 residues: CASSLGTVLDRSNQPQHF. The CDR3 coding sequence is TGTGCCAGCAGCTTGGGGACGGTTCTGGATCGTAGCAATCAGCCCCAGCATTTT. This sequence joins TRBV5-5 and TRBJ1-5; D call uncertain. The CDR3 runs 18 residues. V was cut by 0 bases and J by 0 bases, with 16 bases left in between. In germline, CDR1 is SGHKS, CDR2 YYEKEE (reference sequence).

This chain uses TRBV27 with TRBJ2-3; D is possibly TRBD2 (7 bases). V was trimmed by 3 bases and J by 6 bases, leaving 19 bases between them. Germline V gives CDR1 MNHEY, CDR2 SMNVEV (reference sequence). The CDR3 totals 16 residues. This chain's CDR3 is CASSFWAGAPGDTQYF. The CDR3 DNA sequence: TGTGCCAGCAGTTTCTGGGCGGGGGCCCCGGGGGATACGCAGTATTTT.

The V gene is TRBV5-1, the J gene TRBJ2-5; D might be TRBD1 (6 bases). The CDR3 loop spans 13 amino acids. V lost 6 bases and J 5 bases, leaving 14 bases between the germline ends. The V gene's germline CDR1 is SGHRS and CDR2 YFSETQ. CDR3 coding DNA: TGCGCCAGCACCACAGGGTTTTTGGAGACCCAGTACTTC. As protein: CASTTGFLETQYF.

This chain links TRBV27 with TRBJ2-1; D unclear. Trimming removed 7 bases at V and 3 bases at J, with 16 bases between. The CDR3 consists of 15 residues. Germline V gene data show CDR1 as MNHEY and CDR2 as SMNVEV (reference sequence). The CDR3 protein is CASKVGIQDYNEQFF. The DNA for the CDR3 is TGTGCCAGCAAGGTAGGCATTCAAGACTACAATGAGCAGTTCTTC.

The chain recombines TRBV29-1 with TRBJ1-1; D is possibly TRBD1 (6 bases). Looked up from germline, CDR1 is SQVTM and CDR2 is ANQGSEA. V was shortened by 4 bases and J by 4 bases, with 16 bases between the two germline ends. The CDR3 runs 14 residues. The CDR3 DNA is TGCAGCGTTGTAACCAGGGGCCTATCCACTGAAGCTTTCTTT. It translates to CSVVTRGLSTEAFF.

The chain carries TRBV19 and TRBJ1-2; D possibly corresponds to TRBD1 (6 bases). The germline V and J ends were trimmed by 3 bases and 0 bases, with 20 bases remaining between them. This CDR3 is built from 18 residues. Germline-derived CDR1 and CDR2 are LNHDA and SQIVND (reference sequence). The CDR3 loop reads CASSIRTVGSVSNYGYTF. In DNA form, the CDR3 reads TGTGCCAGTAGTATCAGGACAGTGGGGAGTGTCTCTAACTATGGCTACACCTTC.

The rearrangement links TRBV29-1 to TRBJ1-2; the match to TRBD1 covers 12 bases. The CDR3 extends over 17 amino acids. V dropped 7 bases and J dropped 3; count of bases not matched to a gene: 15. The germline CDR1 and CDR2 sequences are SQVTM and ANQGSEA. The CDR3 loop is CSGSKGPGTGGDYGYTF. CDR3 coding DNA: TGCAGCGGTTCCAAAGGCCCCGGGACAGGGGGCGACTATGGCTACACCTTC.